The table lists the clone carrying this T cell receptor beta chain with many counts. As yet, its antigen is unknown. Ophthalmopathy patients all had a Clinical Activity Score of at least 3, a NOSPECS grade of at least 4 and disease under 3 months old. Orbital computed tomography, thyroid ultrasound, serum thyroxine and TRAb, and clinical symptoms together informed the diagnoses. Researchers took RNA transcripts and amplified the TCR beta CDR3 regions from them. First-round RT-PCR with HTBI primers amplified the TCR CDR3 region. TCRdb processed the multiplex PCR reads anew with MiXCR; each CDR3 protein has one entry. Of around 600,000 distinct CDR3 sequences in the sample, 14% are singletons; the top ten hold roughly an eighth. J gave up 3 bases and V 6 bases, and 15 bases lay outside the gene matches. The CDR3 runs to 16 residues. CDR1 is DFQATT, CDR2 SNEGSKA, per germline (reference sequence). The data originate from a study of T cells in Graves' hyperthyroidism and ophthalmopathy. Study context: Peripheral blood specimens were obtained at initial diagnosis, prior to any treatment. Study-wide points: In validation, the model predicted ophthalmopathy. These predictions came a median roughly seven months before onset.

The sequenced material came from blood. This receptor was taken from a woman aged 45-65 years with Graves' ophthalmopathy. The genes are TRBV20-1 and TRBJ2-7; 9 bases line up with TRBD1. The CDR3 region is CSARPTPGQGNYEQYF. The CDR3, as DNA: TGCAGTGCAAGACCAACCCCGGGACAGGGTAACTACGAGCAGTACTTC.